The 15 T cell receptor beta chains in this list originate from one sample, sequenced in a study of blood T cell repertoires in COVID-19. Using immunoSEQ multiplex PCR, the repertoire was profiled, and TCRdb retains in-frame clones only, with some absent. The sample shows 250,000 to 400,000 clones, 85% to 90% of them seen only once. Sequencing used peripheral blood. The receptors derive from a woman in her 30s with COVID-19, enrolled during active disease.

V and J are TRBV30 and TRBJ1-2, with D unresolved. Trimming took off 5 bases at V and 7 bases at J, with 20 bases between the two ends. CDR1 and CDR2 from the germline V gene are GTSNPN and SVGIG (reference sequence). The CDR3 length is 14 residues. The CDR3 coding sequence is TGTGCCTGGTCTCGGGCGGTGGAGGTCTCTGGCTACACCTTC. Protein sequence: CAWSRAVEVSGYTF.

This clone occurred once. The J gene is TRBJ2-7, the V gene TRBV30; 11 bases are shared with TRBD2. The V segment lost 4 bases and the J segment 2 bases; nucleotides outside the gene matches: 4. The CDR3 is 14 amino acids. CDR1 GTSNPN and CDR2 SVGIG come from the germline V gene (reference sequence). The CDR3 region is CAWTPGLAAYEQYF. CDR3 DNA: TGTGCCTGGACCCCGGGACTAGCGGCCTACGAGCAGTACTTC.

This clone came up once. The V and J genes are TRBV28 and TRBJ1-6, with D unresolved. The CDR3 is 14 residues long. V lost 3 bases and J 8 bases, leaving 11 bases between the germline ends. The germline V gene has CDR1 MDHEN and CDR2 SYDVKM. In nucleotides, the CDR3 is TGTGCCAGCAGTTTTCCCCCCTCCTATTCACCCCTCCACTTT. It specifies CASSFPPSYSPLHF.

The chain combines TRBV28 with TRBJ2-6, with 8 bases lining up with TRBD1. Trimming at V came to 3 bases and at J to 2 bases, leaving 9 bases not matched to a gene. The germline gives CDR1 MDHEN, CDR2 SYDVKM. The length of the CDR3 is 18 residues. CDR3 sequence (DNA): TGTGCCAGCAGTTTGTACTTGGCAGGGGGCGCTGGGGCCAACGTCCTGACTTTC. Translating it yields CASSLYLAGGAGANVLTF.

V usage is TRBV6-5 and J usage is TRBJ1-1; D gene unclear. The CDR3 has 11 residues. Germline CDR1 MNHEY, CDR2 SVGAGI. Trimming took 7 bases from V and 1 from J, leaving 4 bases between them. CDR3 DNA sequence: TGTGCCAGCACGGGGAACACTGAAGCTTTCTTT. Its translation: CASTGNTEAFF.

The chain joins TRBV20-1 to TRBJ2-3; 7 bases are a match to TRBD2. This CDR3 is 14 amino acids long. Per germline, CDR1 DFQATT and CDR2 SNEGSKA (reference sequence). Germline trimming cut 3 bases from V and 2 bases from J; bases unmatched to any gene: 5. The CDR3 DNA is TGCAGTGCTAGTGGGAGCGGGAACACAGATACGCAGTATTTT. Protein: CSASGSGNTDTQYF.

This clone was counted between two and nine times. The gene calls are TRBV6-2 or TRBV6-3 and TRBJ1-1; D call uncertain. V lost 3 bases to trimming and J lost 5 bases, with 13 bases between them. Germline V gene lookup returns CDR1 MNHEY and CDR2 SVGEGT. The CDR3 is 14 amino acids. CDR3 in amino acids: CASSYIAGETEAFF. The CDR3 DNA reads TGTGCCAGCAGTTATATAGCGGGAGAGACTGAAGCTTTCTTT.

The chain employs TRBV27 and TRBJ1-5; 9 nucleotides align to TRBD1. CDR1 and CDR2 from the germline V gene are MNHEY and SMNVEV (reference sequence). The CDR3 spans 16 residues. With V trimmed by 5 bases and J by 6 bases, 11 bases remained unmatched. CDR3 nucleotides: TGTGCCAGCAGTCCCCGGGGAACAGGGGGCGGTCAGCCCCAGCATTTT. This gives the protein CASSPRGTGGGQPQHF.

The CDR3 is CASSLFGQGAGYGYTF. CDR3 DNA: TGTGCCAGCAGCTTATTCGGACAGGGGGCAGGCTATGGCTACACCTTC. The rearrangement links TRBV7-2 to TRBJ1-2; TRBD1 matches 11 bases. This CDR3 comprises 16 residues. Germline V gene lookup returns CDR1 SGHTA and CDR2 FQGNSA. Trimming took 2 bases from V and 4 from J; bases not matched to a gene: 6.

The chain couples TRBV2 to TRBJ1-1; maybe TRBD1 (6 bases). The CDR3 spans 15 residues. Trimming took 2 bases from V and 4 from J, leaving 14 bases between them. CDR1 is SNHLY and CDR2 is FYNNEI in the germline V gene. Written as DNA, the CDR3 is TGTGCCAGCAGTGAAAACAGGGTCGTGGTCACTGAAGCTTTCTTT. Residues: CASSENRVVVTEAFF.

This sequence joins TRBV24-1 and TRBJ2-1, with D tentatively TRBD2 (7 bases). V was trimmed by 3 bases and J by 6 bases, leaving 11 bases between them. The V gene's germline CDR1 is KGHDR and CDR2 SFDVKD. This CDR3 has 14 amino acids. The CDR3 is CATSDRGTINEQFF. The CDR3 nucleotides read TGTGCCACCAGTGATAGGGGGACTATCAATGAGCAGTTCTTC.

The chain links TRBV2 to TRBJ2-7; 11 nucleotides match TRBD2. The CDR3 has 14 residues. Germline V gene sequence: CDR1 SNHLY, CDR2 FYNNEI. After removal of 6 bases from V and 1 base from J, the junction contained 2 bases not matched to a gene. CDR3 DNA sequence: TGTGCCAGCAGACGACTAGCGGGGTCCTACGAGCAGTACTTC. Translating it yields CASRRLAGSYEQYF.

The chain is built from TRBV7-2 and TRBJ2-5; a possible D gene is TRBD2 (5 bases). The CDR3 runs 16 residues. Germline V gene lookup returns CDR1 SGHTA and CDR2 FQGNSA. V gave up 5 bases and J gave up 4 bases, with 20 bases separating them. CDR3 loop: CASSPQSGPGGETQYF. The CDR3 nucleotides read TGTGCCAGCAGCCCCCAGAGCGGACCTGGCGGAGAGACCCAGTACTTC.

CDR3 bases: TGTGCCAGCAGCTTAGATTCAGTCATGAACACTGAAGCTTTCTTT. Protein product: CASSLDSVMNTEAFF. The rearrangement joins TRBV11-2 to TRBJ1-1; no clear D gene. With 0 bases removed from V and 0 bases from J, the gap between germline ends came to 8 bases. This CDR3 has 15 residues. The germline V gene has CDR1 SGHAT and CDR2 FQNNGV.

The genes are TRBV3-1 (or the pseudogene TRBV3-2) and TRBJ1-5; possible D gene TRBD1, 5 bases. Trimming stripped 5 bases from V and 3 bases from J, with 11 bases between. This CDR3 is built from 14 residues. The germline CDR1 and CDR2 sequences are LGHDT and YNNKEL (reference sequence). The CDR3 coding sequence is TGTGCCAGCAGCTGGGAGGGGTCCAATCAGCCCCAGCATTTT. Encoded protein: CASSWEGSNQPQHF.